This T cell receptor (beta chain) was observed in a study of T cell responses to AZD1222 COVID-19 vaccine. A note on this clone: Its antigen is still unknown.

Study findings and constraints: Donors were largely white British and mainly female; clonal diversity was possibly underestimated. Only a handful of AZD1222 recipients, six or seven in all, had baseline seropositivity.

Here immunoSEQ multiplex PCR was the method, and the copy in TCRdb shows in-frame clones only, minus some. The sample includes about 180,000 clones, around 94% of them seen just once. Germline values: CDR1 MGHRA, CDR2 YSYEKL. The CDR3 has 12 amino acids. V shed 5 bases and J shed 0 bases, with 4 bases lying between them. This sequence originates from an adult who received the AZD1222 COVID-19 vaccine. V gene TRBV4-1 combines with J gene TRBJ1-1, with no clear D. The sample in question was peripheral blood, obtained 28 days after the second AZD1222 dose. The CDR3 sequence: CASSFMNTEAFF. Written as DNA, the CDR3 is TGCGCCAGCAGCTTCATGAACACTGAAGCTTTCTTT.